This T cell receptor beta chain was found in a study of early T cells in non-severe SARS-CoV-2 infection. Whole-study context: Alpha and beta chains were unpaired, from unsorted whole-blood bulk RNA. General study points: Anti-spike CD8 specificities were favored by VDJdb matching, whose results missed private and CD4 specificities.

A remark on this clonotype: Its specificity is not known.

Individual cDNA molecules each received unique molecular identifiers attached to them. TCRdb used MiXCR to reprocess the 5' RACE reads, holding one entry per CDR3 protein. The repertoire holds approximately 70,000 distinct CDR3 sequences, with 12% as singletons. Germline-derived CDR1 and CDR2 are WNHNN and SYGVQD (reference sequence). This CDR3 is 15 amino acids long. Losses at the gene ends were 3 bases for V and 10 bases for J; bases not matched to a gene: 6. Sequenced: whole blood. This chain links TRBV10-1 with TRBJ2-1; TRBD2 matches at 13 bases. This clonotype was sampled from an adult who was a healthcare worker with PCR-confirmed SARS-CoV-2 infection or an uninfected control (not recorded which). The DNA for the CDR3 is TGCGCCAGCAGTGAAGGGACTAGCGGGAAACGGGAGCAGTTCTTC. It yields the protein CASSEGTSGKREQFF.